These 17 T cell receptor beta chains were sequenced from one sample in a study of vaccination effects on CD4 cells after COVID-19 (dated by TCRdb to between 2022 and 2023). Library prep was done by the immunoSEQ multiplex PCR assay. This is the immuneACCESS table as TCRdb keeps it, with only in-frame sequences that have V and J called. A part of the clones is gone; compared with another copy, unresolved V genes explain less than half, and the rest is unexplained. The sample records around 40,000 clones, 65% to 70% of which are singletons. 4% to 5% of the sample rests with the top ten. Their recognized antigens are unknown. After around eleven days of culture, CD4+ T cells were isolated with the EasySep CD4+ T cell isolation kit. The source was CD4+ T cells from PBMCs cultured without peptide, collected before COVID-19 vaccination. These receptors originate from a human donor who received a COVID-19 vaccine.

This clone was found a few times. The chain links TRBV2 to TRBJ1-1; 7 bases are a match to TRBD1. V was pared by 7 bases and J by 0 bases, with 8 bases of the junction left unmatched. Germline CDR1 is SNHLY and CDR2 is FYNNEI. CDR3 length: 15 residues. The CDR3 coding sequence is TGTGCCAGCAATGACAGGGTCCAAATGAACACTGAAGCTTTCTTT. It translates to CASNDRVQMNTEAFF.

This clone was seen only once. The chain uses TRBV10-3 and TRBJ2-5, with a weak D call TRBD2 (5 bases). Per germline, CDR1 ENHRY and CDR2 SYGVKD. The CDR3 is 15 residues long. V lost 3 bases and J 1 base, leaving 12 bases between the germline ends. This CDR3 is CAISEISATQETQYF. The DNA for the CDR3 is TGTGCCATCAGTGAAATTAGCGCGACCCAAGAGACCCAGTACTTC.

This clone was counted only a few times. This sequence joins TRBV11-3 and TRBJ2-3, with 10 positions matching TRBD2. V gave up 2 bases and J gave up 6 bases; unmatched junction bases: 8. This CDR3 spans 16 amino acids. Germline values: CDR1 SGHNT, CDR2 YENEEA. The CDR3 protein is CASSLQSGRALDTQYF. CDR3 coding DNA: TGTGCCAGCAGCTTACAAAGCGGGAGGGCCCTGGATACGCAGTATTTT. Based on the CDR3 plus reference TRBV11-3 and TRBJ2-3, the full variable domain is EAGVVQSPRYKIIEKKQPVAFWCNPISGHNTLYWYLQNLGQGPELLIRYENEEAVDDSQLPKDRFSAERLKGVDSTLKIQPAELGDSAVYLCASSLQSGRALDTQYFGPGTRLTVL.

V is TRBV14 and J is TRBJ2-2; TRBD2 agrees at 9 bases. CDR3 size: 16 residues. CDR1 is SGHDN, CDR2 FVKESK, per germline. The trim removed 4 bases at V and 6 bases at J, leaving 9 bases unmatched. CDR3 amino acids: CASSRARGGLAGELFF. CDR3 coding DNA: TGTGCCAGCAGCCGAGCGCGGGGGGGCCTGGCCGGGGAGCTGTTTTTT.

V and J are TRBV4-2 and TRBJ1-2, with D unclear. The CDR3 is made up of 15 amino acids. Deletions cut 1 base from V and 6 bases from J, with 15 bases between. The germline V gene encodes CDR1 LGHNA and CDR2 YNFKEQ. Here the CDR3 reads CASSQGTPGGDGYTF. Here the CDR3 DNA reads TGTGCCAGCAGCCAAGGGACCCCCGGTGGAGATGGCTACACCTTC.

The gene calls are TRBV18 and TRBJ1-2; D gene ambiguous. Germline CDR1 and CDR2: KGHSH and LQKENI. V was cut by 0 bases and J by 8 bases, with 10 bases left in between. The CDR3 consists of 13 residues. CDR3 loop: CASSPPAIGGYTF. The CDR3 region has the DNA TGTGCCAGCTCACCACCGGCGATCGGGGGCTACACCTTC.

The chain recombines TRBV19 with TRBJ2-1; D may be TRBD2 (6 bases). Germline assignment: CDR1 LNHDA and CDR2 SQIVND (reference sequence). V was cut by 1 base and J by 0 bases, with 13 bases left in between. The CDR3 is made up of 17 amino acids. The DNA of the CDR3 is TGTGCCAGTAGTATAGTTGGAGGGAACCCCTCCTACAATGAGCAGTTCTTC. Its translation is CASSIVGGNPSYNEQFF.

The CDR3 sequence: CASRLAGHQETQYF. In DNA form, the CDR3 reads TGTGCCAGCAGACTAGCGGGGCACCAAGAGACCCAGTACTTC. The V and J genes are TRBV2 and TRBJ2-5; 10 bases match TRBD2. Germline V gives CDR1 SNHLY, CDR2 FYNNEI. This CDR3 region has 14 residues. Losses at the gene ends were 6 bases for V and 0 bases for J; bases not matched to a gene: 1.

The V call is TRBV6-5, the J call TRBJ1-6; D gene ambiguous. There are 16 residues in the CDR3. Germline CDR1 is MNHEY and CDR2 is SVGAGI. Trimming stripped 0 bases from V and 6 bases from J, with 12 bases between. CDR3 DNA: TGTGCCAGCAGTTACTCGGGGAACAGTCCTAATTCACCCCTCCACTTT. Translating gives CASSYSGNSPNSPLHF.

This chain joins TRBV11-2 and TRBJ2-1; TRBD2 matches at 10 bases. The ends lost 8 bases at V and 8 bases at J; junction bases unmatched: 12. CDR3 length equals 15 residues. The germline CDR1 and CDR2 sequences are SGHAT and FQNNGV. CDR3 sequence (DNA): TGTGCCAGCTTTCGGACTAGCGGCAGCATGGATGAGCAGTTCTTC. Translated: CASFRTSGSMDEQFF.

In its sample, this clone was seen once. This sequence joins TRBV19 and TRBJ1-6; 7 nucleotides match TRBD1. This CDR3 comprises 14 residues. Per germline, CDR1 LNHDA and CDR2 SQIVND (reference sequence). V shed 6 bases, J shed 10 bases, and the junction held 9 bases outside the gene matches. CDR3 loop: CASRYGQVVSPLHF. In nucleotides, the CDR3 is TGTGCCAGTAGATACGGACAGGTAGTATCACCCCTCCACTTT.

The V call is TRBV5-1, the J call TRBJ2-7; perhaps TRBD2 as D (5 bases). This CDR3 comprises 14 residues. Trimming stripped 0 bases from V and 7 bases from J, with 14 bases between. Germline CDR1 and CDR2: SGHRS and YFSETQ. CDR3: CASSLAELAREQYF. Written as DNA, the CDR3 is TGCGCCAGCAGCTTGGCCGAATTAGCGCGGGAGCAGTACTTC.

The chain joins TRBV27 to TRBJ2-1, with 13 bases fitting TRBD2. There are 15 residues in the CDR3. Per germline, CDR1 MNHEY and CDR2 SMNVEV (reference sequence). The V segment lost 3 bases and the J segment 7 bases; nucleotides outside the gene matches: 3. The CDR3 region has the DNA TGTGCCAGCAGTTTCCCGGGACTAGCGGGAAATGAGCAGTTCTTC. Its protein product is CASSFPGLAGNEQFF.

The chain recombines TRBV6-5 with TRBJ2-2; TRBD1 aligns across 7 bases. Germline-derived CDR1 and CDR2 are MNHEY and SVGAGI. This CDR3 contains 15 residues. V dropped 4 bases and J dropped 0; count of bases not matched to a gene: 2. CDR3: CASSSGGANTGELFF. The CDR3 coding sequence is TGTGCCAGCAGTTCAGGGGGTGCGAACACCGGGGAGCTGTTTTTT.

This chain links TRBV30 with TRBJ1-2; 7 bases agree with TRBD1. Germline-derived CDR1 and CDR2 are GTSNPN and SVGIG (reference sequence). The J segment lost 0 bases and the V segment lost 2 bases, leaving 15 bases of the junction unmatched. This CDR3 comprises 18 residues. CDR3 DNA: TGTGCCTGGAGTCGACAGCTATTCAGACAGGGAGCTAACTATGGCTACACCTTC. Protein product: CAWSRQLFRQGANYGYTF.

The chain links TRBV3-1 (or the pseudogene TRBV3-2) to TRBJ2-1; D is unresolved. The CDR3 is 13 amino acids. Germline loops: CDR1 LGHDT, CDR2 YNNKEL (reference sequence). Between the trimmed V and J ends, which lost 1 base and 4 bases, there was a span of 5 bases. In DNA form, the CDR3 reads TGTGCCAGCAGCCAAGGCGGTTACAATGAGCAGTTCTTC. Translation: CASSQGGYNEQFF.

DNA of the CDR3: TGTGCCAGCAGCTTGGACAGGGGGCGGGAGACCCAGTACTTC. It translates to CASSLDRGRETQYF. V is TRBV7-9 and J is TRBJ2-5; TRBD1 aligns across 11 bases. The CDR3 is 14 amino acids. Germline V gives CDR1 SEHNR, CDR2 FQNEAQ (reference sequence). V was clipped by 3 bases and J by 5 bases; unmatched bases: 2. Using reference TRBV7-9 and TRBJ2-5 for the parts outside the CDR3, the full variable domain is DTGVSQNPRHKITKRGQNVTFRCDPISEHNRLYWYRQTLGQGPEFLTYFQNEAQLEKSRLLSDRFSAERPKGSFSTLEIQRTEQGDSAMYLCASSLDRGRETQYFGPGTRLLVL.